These T cell receptor beta chains were read from a single sample in a study of cytomegalovirus exposure and HLA in healthy donors. The assay was immunoSEQ multiplex PCR, and TCRdb's table has in-frame clones only and misses some. The sample includes over 120,000 clones, approximately 82% of them seen just once. Sequenced: PBMCs. The receptor set was obtained from a woman aged 55-70 years in good health and CMV-seropositive. The CDR3 runs from the conserved cysteine through the conserved F or W. A D gene is named only where the DNA matches it firmly. Clone size, where shown, is once, few, many, or a class for clones that have expanded.

TGTGCCAGCAGCCAAGATAAGGGCAGGGCCGAGCAGTACTTC CASSQDKGRAEQYF TRBJ2-7 - TRBV4-2 14 -
TGTGCCAGCAGCCAAGATCCGGATCAGCCCCAGCATTTT CASSQDPDQPQHF TRBJ1-5 - TRBV4-2 13 -
TGTGCCAGTATCAGCAGGGGACAGGGGCTCAATCAGCCCCAGCATTTT CASISRGQGLNQPQHF TRBJ1-5 TRBD1 TRBV19 16 -
TGTGCCAGCAGCTTGGAAGGGGGCATTGACATTCAGTACTTC CASSLEGGIDIQYF TRBJ2-4 TRBD1 TRBV5-5 14 -
TGTGCCAGTACCCCAATCCGGACAAACAGAGGCGACACTGAAGCTTTCTTT CASTPIRTNRGDTEAFF TRBJ1-1 - TRBV19 17 -
TGTGCCAGCAGCTCGTCAGGGGAAAGGACTGAAGCTTTCTTT CASSSSGERTEAFF TRBJ1-1 - TRBV9 14 -
TGTGCCACCTTTGGAACAGCGGACTATGGCTACACCTTC CATFGTADYGYTF TRBJ1-2 - TRBV28 13 -
TGTGCCAGCAGCGTAGATATCGCCGGGGAGCTGTTTTTT CASSVDIAGELFF TRBJ2-2 - TRBV9 13 -
TGTGCCAGCAGCCCCTATATTCCGAACGAGCAGTACTTC CASSPYIPNEQYF TRBJ2-7 - TRBV7-2 13 once
TGTGCCAGCAGCAAAGCGACAGGGGCCTACGAGCAGTACTTC CASSKATGAYEQYF TRBJ2-7 - TRBV21-1 14 -
TGTGCCAGCAGCTCTCGGTGGAATTCACCCCTCCACTTT CASSSRWNSPLHF TRBJ1-6 - TRBV5-6 13 once
TGTGCCAGCAGTTTAGACAGGTCTGTGGAGACCCAGTACTTC CASSLDRSVETQYF TRBJ2-5 - TRBV27 14 few
TGTGCCAGCAGTTTGGTGAGTAATGAGCAGTTCTTC CASSLVSNEQFF TRBJ2-1 - TRBV28 12 once
TGCGCCAGCAGCTTGGGACCAGGGGGAAATGAAAAACTGTTTTTT CASSLGPGGNEKLFF TRBJ1-4 TRBD1 TRBV5-1 15 few
TGCAGCGTTGAACTAGCGAGTACCGGGGAGCTGTTTTTT CSVELASTGELFF TRBJ2-2 - TRBV29-1 13 -
TGCGCCAGCAGCTTGGCCAGGGATTCCGAGCAGTACTTC CASSLARDSEQYF TRBJ2-7 - TRBV5-1 13 -
TGTGCCAGCAGTCCCCATGGACTCACGAACACTGAAGCTTTCTTT CASSPHGLTNTEAFF TRBJ1-1 - TRBV6-5 15 -
TGTGCCAGCTCATCAACAGGGGGCGCCTACAATGAGCAGTTCTTC CASSSTGGAYNEQFF TRBJ2-1 TRBD1 TRBV18 15 few
TGTGCCAGCACTCGCCAGGCAGGGGTGTCTGAAAAACTGTTTTTT CASTRQAGVSEKLFF TRBJ1-4 - TRBV2 15 -
TGTGCCAGCAGTTCCTTAGTGGGAGGGCCGGTCGGGGAGCTGTTTTTT CASSSLVGGPVGELFF TRBJ2-2 TRBD2 TRBV6-5 16 -
TGTGCCAGCAGCACCCCACTAGCGGGAGGTGACAATGAGCAGTTCTTC CASSTPLAGGDNEQFF TRBJ2-1 TRBD2 TRBV13 16 -
TGTGCCAGCAGCTTACTAGGTAGCGGGCCTGCGGAGACCCAGTACTTC CASSLLGSGPAETQYF TRBJ2-5 TRBD2 TRBV7-2 16 -
TGTGCCAGCAGCCCGTCCGGGGGTAATGAAAAACTGTTTTTT CASSPSGGNEKLFF TRBJ1-4 - TRBV7-2 14 -
TGTGCCAGCTCACGCGGCAGGGATCATCGGCAGGAAAAACTGTTTTTT CASSRGRDHRQEKLFF TRBJ1-4 - TRBV18 16 few